The 18 T cell receptor beta chains listed next were all sequenced from one sample in a study of control samples from healthy donors and cancer patients. Libraries were prepared by immunoSEQ multiplex PCR; TCRdb keeps only in-frame clonotypes and omits some of them. The top ten clones hold around 3% of a sample with some 95,000 clones, roughly 89% of them seen once. Sequenced: blood. The source of these receptors is a human donor in good health. The donor label of this sample is uncertain.

The chain has TRBV5-1 and TRBJ2-1; 8 bases line up with TRBD2. The CDR3 runs to 17 residues. The J segment lost 8 bases and the V segment lost 0 bases, leaving 13 bases of the junction unmatched. Germline V gene data show CDR1 as SGHRS and CDR2 as YFSETQ. The CDR3 reads CASSLATRGDLGDEQFF. The CDR3, as DNA: TGCGCCAGCAGCTTGGCTACGCGGGGGGATCTTGGGGATGAGCAGTTCTTC.

The chain carries TRBV5-1 and TRBJ2-1; no clear D. Trimming removed 5 bases at V and 4 bases at J, with 7 bases between. CDR3 length: 12 amino acids. The germline gives CDR1 SGHRS, CDR2 YFSETQ. Written as DNA, the CDR3 is TGCGCCAGCAGTTCCGCGTACAATGAGCAGTTCTTC. This gives the protein CASSSAYNEQFF.

The rearrangement joins TRBV28 to TRBJ1-5, with D possibly matching TRBD1 (5 bases). Germline CDR1 MDHEN, CDR2 SYDVKM. This CDR3 spans 16 amino acids. The ends were cut back, 4 bases at V and 3 bases at J, with 16 bases in the middle. In DNA form, the CDR3 reads TGTGCCAGCAGTTCACAGGTGGGCAGCCTCAATCAGCCCCAGCATTTT. Translation gives CASSSQVGSLNQPQHF.

The chain combines TRBV7-9 with TRBJ2-1; perhaps TRBD2 as D (5 bases). The CDR3 spans 15 residues. Germline assignment: CDR1 SEHNR and CDR2 FQNEAQ (reference sequence). V lost 1 base and J 4 bases, leaving 11 bases between the germline ends. CDR3 coding DNA: TGTGCCAGCAGCTTAGAGGGCCGGAGGTACAATGAGCAGTTCTTC. Translating it yields CASSLEGRRYNEQFF.

This CDR3 reads CASSGTSGGAVYNEQFF. The CDR3 nucleotides are TGTGCCAGCAGCGGGACTAGCGGGGGGGCGGTCTACAATGAGCAGTTCTTC. The rearrangement joins TRBV7-2 to TRBJ2-1; TRBD2 aligns across 16 bases. In germline, CDR1 is SGHTA, CDR2 FQGNSA. V was pared by 5 bases and J by 3 bases, with 4 bases of the junction left unmatched. The CDR3 is made up of 17 amino acids. The variable domain in full, completed from reference TRBV7-2 and TRBJ2-1, reads GAGVSQSPSNKVTEKGKDVELRCDPISGHTALYWYRQSLGQGLEFLIYFQGNSAPDKSGLPSDRFSAERTGGSVSTLTIQRTQQEDSAVYLCASSGTSGGAVYNEQFFGPGTRLTVL.

The rearrangement links TRBV5-1 to TRBJ2-5; D possibly matches TRBD1 or TRBD2 (6 bases each). Trimming cost V 0 bases and J 1 base, with 10 bases left between them. This CDR3 comprises 15 residues. CDR1 is SGHRS, CDR2 YFSETQ, per germline. The CDR3: CASSLGRGSQETQYF. The DNA of the CDR3 is TGCGCCAGCAGCTTGGGGAGGGGGAGCCAAGAGACCCAGTACTTC. The whole variable domain, filled in from reference TRBV5-1 and TRBJ2-5, reads KAGVTQTPRYLIKTRGQQVTLSCSPISGHRSVSWYQQTPGQGLQFLFEYFSETQRNKGNFPGRFSGRQFSNSRSEMNVSTLELGDSALYLCASSLGRGSQETQYFGPGTRLLVL.

In this sample, this clone turned up a few times. The chain joins TRBV13 to TRBJ1-2; D possibly corresponds to TRBD1 (6 bases). The CDR3 has 13 residues. CDR1 is PRHDT, CDR2 FYEKMQ, per germline (reference sequence). The ends were cut back, 5 bases at V and 2 bases at J, with 9 bases in the middle. The CDR3 sequence is CASSTDRNYGYTF. CDR3 coding DNA: TGTGCCAGCAGCACAGACAGGAACTATGGCTACACCTTC. Full variable domain (rest looked up from reference TRBV13 and TRBJ1-2): AAGVIQSPRHLIKEKRETATLKCYPIPRHDTVYWYQQGPGQDPQFLISFYEKMQSDKGSIPDRFSAQQFSDYHSELNMSSLELGDSALYFCASSTDRNYGYTFGSGTRLTVV.

The chain couples TRBV27 to TRBJ2-7, with TRBD2 as a possible D gene (6 bases). V gave up 3 bases and J gave up 2 bases, with 11 bases separating them. Germline CDR1 and CDR2: MNHEY and SMNVEV (reference sequence). The CDR3 loop spans 14 amino acids. The CDR3 DNA follows: TGTGCCAGCAGTTTTTATAGCGGAGCCTACGAGCAGTACTTC. This gives the protein CASSFYSGAYEQYF.

The CDR3 DNA reads as TGTGCCAGCAGCAGCTTAGCGGCAGGGGGCCACGAGCAGTACTTC. This encodes CASSSLAAGGHEQYF. The genes are TRBV7-6 and TRBJ2-7, with TRBD1 matching over 8 bases. The CDR3 is 15 amino acids. The germline CDR1 and CDR2 sequences are SGHVS and FNYEAQ. The J segment lost 5 bases and the V segment lost 5 bases, leaving 11 bases of the junction unmatched.

The chain recombines TRBV7-9 with TRBJ1-1; D is ambiguous. V was clipped by 4 bases and J by 0 bases, with 9 bases between them. CDR1 and CDR2 (germline): SEHNR, FQNEAQ (reference sequence). This CDR3 contains 14 residues. The DNA of the CDR3 is TGTGCCAGCAGCTCCGGACTCTTGAACACTGAAGCTTTCTTT. Translation: CASSSGLLNTEAFF.

A few counts support this clone. The chain recombines TRBV6-4 with TRBJ2-2, with D possibly TRBD1 on 6 matching bases. In germline, CDR1 is MRHNA, CDR2 SNTAGT. Trimming pared 8 bases from V and 3 bases from J, leaving 19 bases between. The CDR3 spans 16 residues. The CDR3 here is CASGLSGASDTGELFF. The CDR3 DNA follows: TGTGCCAGCGGTTTGTCAGGGGCCAGTGACACCGGGGAGCTGTTTTTT.

The rearrangement joins TRBV10-3 to TRBJ2-3; D is unclear. This CDR3 is 12 amino acids long. Germline V gene lookup returns CDR1 ENHRY and CDR2 SYGVKD. Trimming removed 2 bases from V and 2 bases from J, with 2 bases in between. The CDR3, as DNA: TGTGCCATCAGTGAGGCCACAGATACGCAGTATTTT. Amino acid sequence: CAISEATDTQYF.

The genes are TRBV3-1 (or the pseudogene TRBV3-2) and TRBJ1-5, with no clear D. Germline lookup yields CDR1 LGHDT and CDR2 YNNKEL (reference sequence). The CDR3 is 16 amino acids. V lost 0 bases to trimming and J lost 3 bases, with 12 bases between them. CDR3 loop: CASSQDLGGSNQPQHF. Here the CDR3 DNA reads TGTGCCAGCAGCCAAGATTTGGGAGGCTCCAATCAGCCCCAGCATTTT.

The V call is TRBV9, the J call TRBJ2-2, with D possibly being TRBD1 or TRBD2 (6 bases each). This CDR3 spans 16 amino acids. Germline loops: CDR1 SGDLS, CDR2 YYNGEE. Trimming left V 0 bases short and J 7 bases short, with 16 bases between. The CDR3 bases are TGTGCCAGCAGCGTAGCCCCGGGGGCGAACGTCGGGGAGCTGTTTTTT. It translates to CASSVAPGANVGELFF.

The gene calls are TRBV19 and TRBJ1-1; D unclear. Trimming cost V 6 bases and J 7 bases, with 18 bases left between them. In germline, CDR1 is LNHDA, CDR2 SQIVND (reference sequence). The CDR3 spans 14 residues. CDR3 sequence: CASSFNQAMREAFF. CDR3 coding DNA: TGTGCCAGTAGCTTCAACCAGGCTATGCGTGAAGCTTTCTTT. Variable domain in full (rest from reference TRBV19 and TRBJ1-1): DGGITQSPKYLFRKEGQNVTLSCEQNLNHDAMYWYRQDPGQGLRLIYYSQIVNDFQKGDIAEGYSVSREKKESFPLTVTSAQKNPTAFYLCASSFNQAMREAFFGQGTRLTVV.

The DNA of the CDR3 is TGTGCCATCAGTGAGGGACGCCTCGACAATGAGCAGTTCTTC. Its translation: CAISEGRLDNEQFF. This chain uses TRBV10-3 with TRBJ2-1; D not resolved. In germline, CDR1 is ENHRY, CDR2 SYGVKD. The germline V and J ends were trimmed by 2 bases and 5 bases, with 10 bases remaining between them. This CDR3 has 14 amino acids.

This rearrangement joins TRBV4-1 to TRBJ1-5; D remains unclear. Germline V gene data show CDR1 as MGHRA and CDR2 as YSYEKL. This CDR3 spans 12 amino acids. Trimming removed 1 base at V and 8 bases at J, with 6 bases between. CDR3 residues: CASSQALEPQHF. The CDR3 coding sequence is TGCGCCAGCAGCCAAGCTTTGGAGCCCCAGCATTTT.

This chain joins TRBV19 and TRBJ1-1; the match to TRBD1 covers 7 bases. Per the germline V gene, CDR1 is LNHDA and CDR2 is SQIVND (reference sequence). V lost 4 bases, J lost 0 bases, and 2 bases stayed unmatched. The CDR3 is 14 amino acids. The CDR3 is CASSTGQLNTEAFF. For the CDR3, the DNA is TGTGCCAGTAGTACGGGACAGTTGAACACTGAAGCTTTCTTT. The whole variable domain, filled in from reference TRBV19 and TRBJ1-1, reads DGGITQSPKYLFRKEGQNVTLSCEQNLNHDAMYWYRQDPGQGLRLIYYSQIVNDFQKGDIAEGYSVSREKKESFPLTVTSAQKNPTAFYLCASSTGQLNTEAFFGQGTRLTVV.